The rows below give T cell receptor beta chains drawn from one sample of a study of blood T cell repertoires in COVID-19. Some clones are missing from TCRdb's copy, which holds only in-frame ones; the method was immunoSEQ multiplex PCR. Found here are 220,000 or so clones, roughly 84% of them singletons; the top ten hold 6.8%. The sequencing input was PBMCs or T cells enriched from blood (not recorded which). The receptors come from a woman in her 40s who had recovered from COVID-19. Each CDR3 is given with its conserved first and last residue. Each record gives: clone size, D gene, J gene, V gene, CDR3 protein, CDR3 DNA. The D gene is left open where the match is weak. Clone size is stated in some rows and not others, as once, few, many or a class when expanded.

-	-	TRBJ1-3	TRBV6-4	CASSQSRIDRRTSGNTIYF	TGTGCCAGCAGCCAAAGTCGTATAGACAGGCGAACCTCTGGAAACACCATATATTTT
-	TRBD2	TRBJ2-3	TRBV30	CAWSQGTRGASTQYF	TGTGCCTGGAGCCAAGGGACTAGGGGGGCAAGTACGCAGTATTTT
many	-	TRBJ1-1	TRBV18	CASSPQGYTEAFF	TGTGCCAGCTCACCACAGGGGTACACTGAAGCTTTCTTT
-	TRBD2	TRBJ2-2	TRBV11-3	CASSLTLAERGEGDTGELFF	TGTGCCAGCAGCTTAACACTAGCGGAGAGGGGCGAGGGGGACACCGGGGAGCTGTTTTTT
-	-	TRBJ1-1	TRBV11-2	CASSLTRPNTEAFF	TGTGCCAGCAGCTTAACTCGTCCGAACACTGAAGCTTTCTTT
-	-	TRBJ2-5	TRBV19	CASSIGTTQETQYF	TGTGCCAGTAGTATAGGGACTACCCAAGAGACCCAGTACTTC
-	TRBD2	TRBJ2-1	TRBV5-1	CASRKGLESNEQFF	TGCGCCAGCAGAAAAGGACTAGAGTCCAATGAGCAGTTCTTC
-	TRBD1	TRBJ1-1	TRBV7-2	CASSFGQANTEAFF	TGTGCCAGCAGCTTCGGACAGGCGAACACTGAAGCTTTCTTT
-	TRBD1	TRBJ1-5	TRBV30	CAWSVRGQTSNQPQHF	TGTGCCTGGAGTGTAAGGGGACAGACTAGCAATCAGCCCCAGCATTTT
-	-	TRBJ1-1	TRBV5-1	CASSGNLNTEAFF	TGCGCCAGCAGCGGCAACCTGAACACTGAAGCTTTCTTT
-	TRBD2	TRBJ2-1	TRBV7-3	CASSPWAGGPEEQFF	TGTGCCAGCAGCCCATGGGCGGGAGGGCCTGAAGAGCAGTTCTTC
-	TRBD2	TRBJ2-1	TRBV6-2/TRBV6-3	CASSYSAGVRYNEQFF	TGTGCCAGCAGTTACTCGGCGGGAGTACGCTACAATGAGCAGTTCTTC
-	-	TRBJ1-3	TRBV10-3	CAVHPGRGASGNTIYF	TGTGCCGTCCACCCAGGCCGGGGGGCATCGGGAAACACCATATATTTT
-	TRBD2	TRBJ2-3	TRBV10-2	CASSGGRGTDTQYF	TGCGCCAGCAGTGGGGGGAGGGGCACAGATACGCAGTATTTT
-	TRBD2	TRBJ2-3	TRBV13	CASSLDPPAGGADTQYF	TGTGCCAGCAGCTTAGATCCCCCAGCGGGAGGGGCAGATACGCAGTATTTT
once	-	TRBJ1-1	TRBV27	CASSPEQGGNTEAFF	TGTGCCAGCAGTCCCGAACAGGGTGGGAACACTGAAGCTTTCTTT
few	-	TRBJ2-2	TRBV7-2	CASSSRMTYTGELFF	TGTGCCAGCAGCTCGCGGATGACGTACACCGGGGAGCTGTTTTTT
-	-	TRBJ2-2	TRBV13	CASSATGGAGGTGELFF	TGTGCCAGCAGCGCAACAGGGGGCGCGGGAGGGACCGGGGAGCTGTTTTTT
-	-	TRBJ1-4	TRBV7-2	CASSLEREKLFF	TGTGCCAGCAGCTTAGAGAGAGAAAAACTGTTTTTT
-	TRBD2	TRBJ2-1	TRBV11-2	CASSSTQKREGGNEQFF	TGTGCCAGCAGCTCCACCCAGAAGCGGGAGGGGGGCAATGAGCAGTTCTTC
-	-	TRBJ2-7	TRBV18	CASSGGSDSSYEQYF	TGTGCCAGCTCCGGCGGTAGTGACTCGTCCTACGAGCAGTACTTC
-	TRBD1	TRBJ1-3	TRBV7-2	CASSLGATGGGNTIYF	TGTGCCAGCAGCTTAGGGGCGACAGGGGGTGGAAACACCATATATTTT
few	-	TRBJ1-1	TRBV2	CASIREELNTEAFF	TGTGCCAGCATCAGGGAAGAACTGAACACTGAAGCTTTCTTT
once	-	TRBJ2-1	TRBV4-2	CASSQVLLGSYEQFF	TGTGCCAGCAGCCAGGTACTACTGGGTTCGTATGAGCAGTTCTTC
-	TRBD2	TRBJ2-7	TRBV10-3	CATGLAGAYEQYF	TGTGCCACCGGACTAGCGGGAGCCTACGAGCAGTACTTC
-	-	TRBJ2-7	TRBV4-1	CASSQGPTRDEQYF	TGCGCCAGCAGCCAAGGGCCGACTAGGGACGAGCAGTACTTC
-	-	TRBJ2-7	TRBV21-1	CASRGLAENSYEQYF	TGTGCCAGCAGGGGACTAGCGGAGAACTCCTACGAGCAGTACTTC
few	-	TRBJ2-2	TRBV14	CASSLNPVIRELFF	TGTGCCAGCAGCCTAAACCCAGTTATCCGGGAGCTGTTTTTT
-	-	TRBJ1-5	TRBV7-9	CASSPARGQPQHF	TGTGCCAGCAGCCCGGCCCGAGGACAGCCCCAGCATTTT
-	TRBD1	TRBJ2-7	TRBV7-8	CASSLTTGTGTYEQYF	TGTGCCAGCAGCTTAACCACCGGGACAGGGACCTACGAGCAGTACTTC
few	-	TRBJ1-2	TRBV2	CASSGDSGYGYTF	TGTGCCAGCTCGGGGGATTCGGGCTATGGCTACACCTTC
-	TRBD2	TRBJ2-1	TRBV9	CASSYQAGGQYNEQFF	TGTGCCAGCAGCTATCAAGCGGGAGGTCAGTACAATGAGCAGTTCTTC
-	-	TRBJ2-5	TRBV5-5	CASSLAGAVRETQYF	TGTGCCAGCAGCTTGGCAGGGGCCGTCCGAGAGACCCAGTACTTC
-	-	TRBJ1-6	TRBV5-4	CASSFDGVNSPLHF	TGTGCCAGCAGTTTTGACGGGGTGAATTCACCCCTCCACTTT
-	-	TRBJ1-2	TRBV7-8	CASSPQRETYGYTF	TGTGCCAGCAGCCCCCAAAGGGAGACCTATGGCTACACCTTC
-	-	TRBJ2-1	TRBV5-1	CASSLVREPGNEQFF	TGCGCCAGCAGCTTGGTGAGGGAGCCGGGGAATGAGCAGTTCTTC
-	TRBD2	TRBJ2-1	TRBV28	CASRGGPSGMAEQFF	TGTGCCAGCAGGGGGGGTCCTAGCGGGATGGCTGAGCAGTTCTTC
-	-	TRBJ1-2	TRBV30	CAWADFVGYTF	TGTGCCTGGGCGGACTTCGTTGGCTACACCTTC
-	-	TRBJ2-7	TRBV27	CASSLEQGYEQYF	TGTGCCAGCAGTTTGGAACAGGGATACGAGCAGTACTTC
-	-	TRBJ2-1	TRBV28	CASSLLAGWYNEQFF	TGTGCCAGCAGCCTTCTGGCAGGGTGGTACAATGAGCAGTTCTTC
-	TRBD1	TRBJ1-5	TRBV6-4	CASREQGWSNQPQHF	TGTGCCAGCAGAGAACAGGGGTGGAGCAATCAGCCCCAGCATTTT
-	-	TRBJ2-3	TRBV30	CAWSVSGSTDTQYF	TGTGCCTGGAGTGTGAGCGGGAGCACAGATACGCAGTATTTT
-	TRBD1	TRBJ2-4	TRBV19	CASNPGQAFDRHIQYF	TGTGCCAGTAATCCGGGACAGGCCTTCGATCGGCACATTCAGTACTTC
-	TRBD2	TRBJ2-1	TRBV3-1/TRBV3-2	CASRRIAGGRNEQFF	TGTGCCAGCAGGCGGATAGCGGGAGGGCGCAATGAGCAGTTCTTC
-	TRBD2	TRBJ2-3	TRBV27	CASSGLAGVSGTDTQYF	TGTGCCAGCAGTGGACTAGCGGGAGTTTCCGGCACAGATACGCAGTATTTT
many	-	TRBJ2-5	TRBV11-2	CASSTRETQYF	TGTGCCAGCAGTACGAGAGAGACCCAGTACTTC
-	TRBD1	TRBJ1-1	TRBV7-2	CASSLRTGPNTEAFF	TGTGCCAGCAGCTTAAGGACAGGACCGAACACTGAAGCTTTCTTT
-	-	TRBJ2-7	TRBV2	CASTGVVARHRDEQYF	TGTGCCAGCACGGGGGTGGTTGCGCGACATAGGGACGAGCAGTACTTC
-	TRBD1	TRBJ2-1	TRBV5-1	CASSPWTGDKYEQFF	TGCGCCAGCAGCCCTTGGACAGGGGATAAATATGAGCAGTTCTTC
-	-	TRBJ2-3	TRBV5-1	CASRSRLVGDTQYF	TGCGCCAGCAGGTCCCGACTAGTGGGAGATACGCAGTATTTT
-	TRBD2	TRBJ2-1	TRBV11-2	CASSSSIAGAEQFF	TGTGCCAGCAGCTCCAGTATTGCGGGAGCCGAGCAGTTCTTC
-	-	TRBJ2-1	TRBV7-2	CASSFARAGEQFF	TGTGCCAGCAGCTTCGCTAGAGCCGGCGAGCAGTTCTTC
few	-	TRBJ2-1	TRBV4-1	CASSRSGTSLDNEQFF	TGCGCCAGCAGCCGCTCCGGGACTTCCCTTGACAATGAGCAGTTCTTC
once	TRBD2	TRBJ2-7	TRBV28	CASSEGRVYEQYF	TGTGCCAGCAGCGAAGGGAGGGTGTACGAGCAGTACTTC
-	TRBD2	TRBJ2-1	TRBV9	CASSAGENSGRGYEQFF	TGTGCCAGCAGCGCAGGAGAGAATAGCGGGAGAGGATATGAGCAGTTCTTC
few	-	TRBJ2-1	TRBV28	CASSSNPGLNRDEQFF	TGTGCCAGCAGTTCTAATCCGGGACTGAATAGGGATGAGCAGTTCTTC
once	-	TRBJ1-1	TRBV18	CASSPDPGGEDTEAFF	TGTGCCAGCTCACCCGACCCGGGCGGGGAGGACACTGAAGCTTTCTTT